This paragraph covers one TCR beta chain sequence. The table lists this clonotype with many counts. The antigen this receptor binds is unknown. Per-nucleotide qualities are absent, and no much larger clonotype sits a single base away. Synthesis of TCR cDNA relied on 5'RACE template switching, a step that introduced a universal primer site along with unique molecular identifiers. cDNA synthesis was primed from both the TCR alpha and TCR beta constant segments. Two PCR steps were used to amplify libraries, with sample barcodes and sequencing adapters being added in the second step. Libraries were sequenced on Illumina HiSeq 2500 (2x100 bp) or NovaSeq (2x150 bp). The study's own analysis went as follows. Reads were demultiplexed and collapsed into UMI consensus sequences with MIGEC, and V(D)J alignment was performed with MiXCR. Clonotypes responding to the vaccine were identified with edgeR on replicate PBMC samples, with the criteria of FDR below 0.01 and a log2 fold change above 5 up to day 15. Bulk clonotypes were assigned CD4 or CD8 identity according to which sequenced CD4 or CD8 repertoire held them at higher abundance. The public sequencing data were trimmed at Q25 with fastp and processed into clonotypes with MiXCR by TCRdb, which kept only in-frame beta chains. Rows with a matching CDR3 protein are joined into one entry that keeps the most common DNA and genes. In this record, the V and J calls reflect TCRdb's handling and not the investigators' own analysis. The sample data list over 100,000 distinct CDR3 sequences, and roughly 8.4% of these were observed just once. The top ten hold roughly 25% of the sample.

This sample was included in a study of T cells after yellow fever vaccination (dated by TCRdb to about 2019). The study in broad terms: Libraries from fractions with low cell numbers were prepared with the SMART-Seq v4 Ultra Low Input RNA kit. Two healthy male donors, one aged 18 to 30 and one aged 30 to 40 years, made up the cohort. To follow T-cell clones before and after both primary and booster YFV17D yellow fever vaccination, bulk TCR alpha and beta repertoires underwent longitudinal sequencing. Blood was drawn at multiple timepoints before and after primary and secondary immunization, with bulk PBMC replicates and cell subsets isolated.

General findings and caveats noted by the study authors: The secondary T-cell response was found to be weaker but faster than the primary response, with a peak reached on day 5 rather than on day 15. A small fraction of clonotypes showed up in both the CD4 and CD8 compartments, probably as a result of convergent recombination. Because only a couple of donors were included in the study, the extent to which the findings can be generalized is limited. After the booster, most clones that had expanded after primary vaccination were detected again (over 95% of CD4 and 88% of CD8), suggesting broad maintenance of memory. Computational filtering was needed because FACS-sorted repertoires could contain abundant contaminating clonotypes from the bulk population.

What the treatment or condition label conveys for this sample: live attenuated yellow fever vaccine strain. PBMCs were isolated from peripheral blood using a standard Ficoll-Paque protocol. CD4 and CD8 T-cell fractions were isolated with Dynabeads CD4 and CD8 positive selection kits. TriZol was used to extract RNA from bulk PBMCs, from CD4 and CD8 fractions, and from dextramer-positive and dextramer-negative fractions. Germline trimming: 4 bases from V, 2 bases from J; junction bases outside gene matches: 1. The CDR3 contains 13 residues, cysteine and phenylalanine counted. The sequence is cut down to CDR3 DNA, 39 bases in frame from base 1. CDR1 SQVTM and CDR2 ANQGSEA are derived from the germline V gene.

This sequence was found in a young man who received the YFV17D yellow fever vaccine. This chain joins TRBV29-1 to TRBJ2-7; TRBD2 agrees with 11 junctional bases. The sample in question was CD8+ T cells sorted from PBMCs, obtained 45 days after the yellow fever booster vaccination. The CDR3 protein: CSVAGLAAYEQYF. Read as DNA, the sequence is TGCAGCGTTGCGGGACTAGCGGCCTACGAGCAGTACTTC.